This T cell receptor beta chain was documented in a study of blood T cell repertoires in COVID-19. The germline gives CDR1 LGHDT, CDR2 YNNKEL (reference sequence). Trimming left V 5 bases short and J 4 bases short, with 15 bases between. CDR3 length equals 15 residues. Data came from immunoSEQ multiplex PCR; TCRdb stores just in-frame clones and leaves some out. The sample shows more than 95,000 clones, about 80% of them seen only once. The V gene is TRBV3-1 (or the pseudogene TRBV3-2), the J gene TRBJ2-1; tentatively, D is TRBD2 (6 bases). This clonotype originated in a woman aged 50 to 60 with acute or convalescent COVID-19. The sequencing sample was made of peripheral blood. DNA of the CDR3: TGTGCCAGCAGCAGCACTCCCAGCGGGTACAATGAGCAGTTCTTC. It encodes CASSSTPSGYNEQFF.